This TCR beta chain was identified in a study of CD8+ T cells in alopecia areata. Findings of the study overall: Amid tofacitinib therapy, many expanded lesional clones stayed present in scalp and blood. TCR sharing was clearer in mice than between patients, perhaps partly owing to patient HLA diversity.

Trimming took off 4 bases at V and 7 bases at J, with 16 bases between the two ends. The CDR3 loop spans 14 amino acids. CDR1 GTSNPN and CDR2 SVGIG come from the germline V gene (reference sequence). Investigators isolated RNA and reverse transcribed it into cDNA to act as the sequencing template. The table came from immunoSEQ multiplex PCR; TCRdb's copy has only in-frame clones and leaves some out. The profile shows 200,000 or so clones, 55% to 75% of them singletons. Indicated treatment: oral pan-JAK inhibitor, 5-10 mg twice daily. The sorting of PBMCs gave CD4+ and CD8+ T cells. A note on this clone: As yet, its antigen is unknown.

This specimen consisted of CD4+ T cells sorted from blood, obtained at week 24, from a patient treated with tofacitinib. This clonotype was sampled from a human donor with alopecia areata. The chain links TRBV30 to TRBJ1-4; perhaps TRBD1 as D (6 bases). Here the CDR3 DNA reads TGTGCCTGGACCCGGGACACAAATGGTGAAAAACTGTTTTTT. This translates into CAWTRDTNGEKLFF.